This TCR beta chain came from a study of cytomegalovirus exposure and HLA in healthy donors. In the PCR, 60 Vbeta and 13 Jbeta primers were used. Using immunoSEQ multiplex PCR, the repertoire was profiled, and TCRdb retains in-frame clones only, with some absent. The data contain about 200,000 clones, 87% of them seen just once; the ten biggest clones take up 1% to 1.5%. Study-wide results and limits: Later on, an analysis showed TCR association rates differing by HLA locus, with DRB1 the most and HLA-C the fewest.

V was pared by 4 bases and J by 4 bases, with 13 bases of the junction left unmatched. CDR1 and CDR2 (germline): MGHRA, YSYEKL. This CDR3 spans 17 amino acids. Worth noting for this clone: As yet, its antigen is unknown.

Sequenced input: PBMCs. The chain links TRBV4-1 to TRBJ2-1; 7 bases map to TRBD1. The TCR comes from a man aged 25-45 years in good health and CMV-seronegative. The DNA of the CDR3 is TGCGCCAGCAGCCGAAGAACAGGGGACAAGGGATACAATGAGCAGTTCTTC. It codes for CASSRRTGDKGYNEQFF.